This T cell receptor (beta chain) was documented in a study of cytomegalovirus exposure and HLA in healthy donors. 60 Vbeta and 13 Jbeta primers were used in PCR. Profiling relied on immunoSEQ multiplex PCR, and the TCRdb table lists in-frame clones only, not all of them. The listing records some 34,000 clones. CDR1 SGHRS and CDR2 YFSETQ come from the germline V gene. CDR3 size: 16 residues. Deletions cut 4 bases from V and 4 bases from J, with 18 bases between. Comment on this clone: Its antigen is undetermined.

General study results and limits: The authors reported that TCR beta sequences could predict HLA-A and HLA-B alleles. These predictions were accurate for most subjects in the first cohort. Specificity for CMV antigens was confirmed in vitro for a few of the CMV-associated chains.

The chain carries TRBV5-1 and TRBJ2-1; tentatively, D is TRBD2 (6 bases). The sequencing sample was made of PBMCs. The TCR was taken from a man aged 35-49 years in good health and CMV-seronegative. This CDR3 reads CASSLAYGGPYNEQFF. DNA for the CDR3: TGCGCCAGCAGCCTAGCGTACGGGGGACCATACAATGAGCAGTTCTTC.